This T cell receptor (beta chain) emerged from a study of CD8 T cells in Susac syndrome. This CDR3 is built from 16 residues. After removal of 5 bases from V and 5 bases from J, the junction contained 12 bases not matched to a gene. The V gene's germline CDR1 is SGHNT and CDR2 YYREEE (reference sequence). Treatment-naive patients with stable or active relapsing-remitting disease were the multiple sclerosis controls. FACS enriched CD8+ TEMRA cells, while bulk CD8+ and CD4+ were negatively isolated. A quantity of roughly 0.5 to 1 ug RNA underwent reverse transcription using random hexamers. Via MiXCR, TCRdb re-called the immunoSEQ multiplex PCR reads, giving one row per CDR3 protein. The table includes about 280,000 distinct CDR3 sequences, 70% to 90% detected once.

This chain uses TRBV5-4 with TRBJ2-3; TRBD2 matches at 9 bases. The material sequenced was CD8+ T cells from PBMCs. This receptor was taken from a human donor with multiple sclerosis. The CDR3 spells CASSLSGSPAIDTQYF. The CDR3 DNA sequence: TGTGCCAGCAGTCTTAGCGGGAGCCCGGCAATAGATACGCAGTATTTT.